The 12 T cell receptor beta chains listed next were all sequenced from one sample in a study of cytomegalovirus exposure and HLA in healthy donors. Vbeta (60) and Jbeta (13) primers were used in the PCR. Data came from immunoSEQ multiplex PCR; TCRdb stores just in-frame clones and leaves some out. Counted here are 150,000 to 200,000 clones, roughly 79% occurring once; the ten biggest clones make up 4.9%. The sequencing input was PBMCs. These TCRs come from a woman younger than 30 in good health and CMV-seropositive.

Sample share makes this clone medium-sized. This chain connects TRBV10-2 to TRBJ1-1, with a possible D match to TRBD1 (6 bases). CDR3 length equals 12 residues. Germline loops: CDR1 WSHSY, CDR2 SAAADI. The germline V and J ends were trimmed by 4 bases and 6 bases, with 9 bases remaining between them. CDR3 sequence (DNA): TGCGCCAGCAGTGTGACAGGATCTGAAGCTTTCTTT. It yields the protein CASSVTGSEAFF.

V is TRBV4-1 and J is TRBJ1-3, with no clear D. Germline V CDR1 and CDR2: MGHRA, YSYEKL. This CDR3 comprises 16 residues. Trimming stripped 1 base from V and 0 bases from J, with 10 bases between. The DNA of the CDR3 is TGCGCCAGCAGCCAAGGAAGGCCAGGCTCTGGAAACACCATATATTTT. This encodes CASSQGRPGSGNTIYF.

The CDR3 DNA sequence: TGTGCCAGCAGTATCGAGCGGGGGCCGCTCTACGAGCAGTACTTC. It translates to CASSIERGPLYEQYF. The chain has TRBV6-4 and TRBJ2-7; TRBD2 matches at 8 bases. Germline CDR1 reads MRHNA; CDR2 reads SNTAGT. The V segment lost 5 bases and the J segment 3 bases; nucleotides outside the gene matches: 9. The CDR3 has 15 amino acids.

This chain connects TRBV2 to TRBJ2-5, with TRBD2 as a possible D gene (5 bases). The DNA end is more similar to TRBJ2-7, so the J call may be wrong. This CDR3 has 13 amino acids. The germline gives CDR1 SNHLY, CDR2 FYNNEI. The CDR3 nucleotides are TGTGCCAGCACCCTGGCGGGTCCCTACGAGCAGTACTTC. Residues: CASTLAGPYEQYF.

In DNA form, the CDR3 reads TGTGCCAGCAGCTCCCGGGACAGCAACTATGGCTACACCTTC. Translation: CASSSRDSNYGYTF. This chain joins TRBV9 and TRBJ1-2; TRBD1 aligns across 7 bases. Germline V gives CDR1 SGDLS, CDR2 YYNGEE. This CDR3 has 14 residues. After removal of 4 bases from V and 2 bases from J, the junction contained 5 bases not matched to a gene.

The chain links TRBV5-1 to TRBJ2-7; TRBD1 agrees at 8 bases. The CDR3 is 14 residues long. The germline gives CDR1 SGHRS, CDR2 YFSETQ. V was pared by 0 bases and J by 2 bases, with 1 base of the junction left unmatched. CDR3 in amino acids: CASSLAGQAYEQYF. DNA for the CDR3: TGCGCCAGCAGCTTGGCGGGACAGGCCTACGAGCAGTACTTC.

The V and J genes are TRBV6-1 and TRBJ1-2; TRBD1 matches 7 bases. The trim removed 4 bases at V and 9 bases at J, leaving 11 bases unmatched. The CDR3 has 14 residues. The germline gives CDR1 MNHNS, CDR2 SASEGT. CDR3 residues: CASSAVRDSQSYTF. The CDR3 DNA reads TGTGCCAGCAGTGCCGTACGGGACAGCCAGAGCTACACCTTC.

The genes are TRBV11-2 and TRBJ1-2; a possible D gene is TRBD1 (5 bases). Germline-derived CDR1 and CDR2 are SGHAT and FQNNGV. The CDR3 totals 12 residues. The ends were cut back, 0 bases at V and 10 bases at J, with 9 bases in the middle. The CDR3 protein is CASSLETEDYTF. The CDR3 DNA reads TGTGCCAGCAGCTTAGAGACAGAGGACTACACCTTC. The full variable domain, in which reference TRBV11-2 and TRBJ1-2 provide the parts outside the CDR3, is EAGVAQSPRYKIIEKRQSVAFWCNPISGHATLYWYQQILGQGPKLLIQFQNNGVVDDSQLPKDRFSAERLKGVDSTLKIQPAKLEDSAVYLCASSLETEDYTFGSGTRLTVV.

The chain is built from TRBV7-9 and TRBJ2-7; D not resolved. CDR1 is SEHNR, CDR2 FQNEAQ, per germline (reference sequence). The germline V and J ends were trimmed by 0 bases and 0 bases, with 6 bases remaining between them. The CDR3 covers 14 residues. The CDR3: CASSLAGFSYEQYF. The DNA of the CDR3 is TGTGCCAGCAGCTTAGCTGGCTTCTCCTACGAGCAGTACTTC.

The J gene is TRBJ2-1, the V gene TRBV11-2; perhaps TRBD2 as D (5 bases). Germline CDR1 is SGHAT and CDR2 is FQNNGV. The germline V and J ends were trimmed by 2 bases and 0 bases, with 11 bases remaining between them. The CDR3 consists of 16 residues. CDR3 sequence reads: CASSLFGGNSYNEQFF. The CDR3 DNA reads TGTGCCAGCAGCTTATTCGGAGGAAACTCCTACAATGAGCAGTTCTTC.

This chain joins TRBV5-1 and TRBJ2-1, with D possibly TRBD1 on 5 matching bases. Trimming cost V 0 bases and J 7 bases, with 11 bases left between them. This CDR3 spans 14 amino acids. Germline values: CDR1 SGHRS, CDR2 YFSETQ. The CDR3 bases are TGCGCCAGCAGCTTGGCAGGGTATGAAAATGAGCAGTTCTTC. Translating it yields CASSLAGYENEQFF. Full variable domain (missing parts from reference TRBV5-1 and TRBJ2-1): KAGVTQTPRYLIKTRGQQVTLSCSPISGHRSVSWYQQTPGQGLQFLFEYFSETQRNKGNFPGRFSGRQFSNSRSEMNVSTLELGDSALYLCASSLAGYENEQFFGPGTRLTVL.

V and J are TRBV19 and TRBJ1-5; D ambiguous. Germline V gene lookup returns CDR1 LNHDA and CDR2 SQIVND (reference sequence). The CDR3 covers 14 residues. Trimming removed 4 bases at V and 6 bases at J, with 13 bases between. CDR3: CASSKDWLSQPQHF. The CDR3 region has the DNA TGTGCCAGTAGTAAAGATTGGTTGAGTCAGCCCCAGCATTTT.